This entry describes one T cell receptor (beta chain). The entry originates in a study of blood T cell repertoires in COVID-19. Study background: Both acute and convalescent COVID-19 samples were obtained from the United States, Italy and Spain. PBMCs, B-cell-depleted T cells, or T cells provided the cDNA or gDNA that made up the material.

The germline CDR1 and CDR2 sequences are LNHDA and SQIVND (reference sequence). The CDR3 runs 15 residues. The J segment lost 3 bases and the V segment lost 5 bases, leaving 9 bases of the junction unmatched. In the original processing: Reference gene primer amplification gave nucleated cell count estimates. Only in-frame clones appear in the TCRdb table, and some are missing; sequencing was by immunoSEQ multiplex PCR. V, J and clone size are those of that table, while D and trimming were read from the DNA. There are about 210,000 clones in the sample; 84% occur only once, and roughly 8% lies in the top ten.

This chain uses TRBV19 with TRBJ1-1; 7 bases align to TRBD1. The sequencing sample was made of peripheral blood. This receptor was taken from a woman aged 50 to 60 with active or convalescent COVID-19. The CDR3 loop is CASSFQGVLYTEAFF. CDR3 DNA sequence: TGTGCCAGTAGTTTCCAGGGGGTCCTATACACTGAAGCTTTCTTT.